The next 16 T cell receptor beta chains were all read from a single sample in a study of long-term antiretroviral therapy in people with HIV. The assay, immunoSEQ v3.0, was run at survey level. Sequencing was performed with immunoSEQ multiplex PCR; in TCRdb, only in-frame clones are kept and a portion is missing. Found here are around 30,000 clones, 93% of them singletons; the top ten hold over 5%. This specimen was unsorted PBMCs, taken approximately 6.5 years after starting antiretroviral therapy. Every receptor here comes from a woman between 40 and 55 years old with HIV.

The rearrangement joins TRBV2 to TRBJ1-6, with D tentatively TRBD1 (5 bases). Germline V gene lookup returns CDR1 SNHLY and CDR2 FYNNEI. Between the trimmed V and J ends, which lost 8 bases and 10 bases, there was a span of 15 bases. CDR3 length: 13 amino acids. The CDR3 sequence is CASRGGETSPLHF. The DNA for the CDR3 is TGTGCCAGCCGCGGGGGGGAGACCTCACCCCTCCACTTT. The complete variable domain, with remaining parts taken from reference TRBV2 and TRBJ1-6, reads EPEVTQTPSHQVTQMGQEVILRCVPISNHLYFYWYRQILGQKVEFLVSFYNNEISEKSEIFDDQFSVERPDGSNFTLKIRSTKLEDSAMYFCASRGGETSPLHFGNGTRLTVT.

V gene TRBV4-1 combines with J gene TRBJ1-2; a possible D gene is TRBD1 (6 bases). V lost 4 bases and J 5 bases, leaving 14 bases between the germline ends. The CDR3 runs to 14 residues. Germline loops: CDR1 MGHRA, CDR2 YSYEKL. CDR3 region: CASSLQGPGYGYTF. DNA of the CDR3: TGCGCCAGCAGCCTTCAGGGGCCTGGGTATGGCTACACCTTC.

This rearrangement joins TRBV7-9 to TRBJ2-3; TRBD2 might be the D (6 bases). V was clipped by 5 bases and J by 4 bases, with 10 bases between them. CDR3 length: 13 amino acids. Looked up from germline, CDR1 is SEHNR and CDR2 is FQNEAQ (reference sequence). CDR3 protein: CASSRLVPDTQYF. The CDR3 DNA sequence: TGTGCCAGCAGCAGACTAGTGCCAGATACGCAGTATTTT.

The rearrangement joins TRBV12-5 to TRBJ1-3; D is possibly TRBD1 (5 bases). The V gene's germline CDR1 is LGHNT and CDR2 FRNRAP. This CDR3 comprises 15 residues. The V and J ends lost 7 bases and 0 bases respectively, with 13 bases between them. In DNA form, the CDR3 reads TGTGCTAGTGTCCCGGGGCAGCGCTCTGGAAACACCATATATTTT. As protein: CASVPGQRSGNTIYF. Full variable domain (remainder filled in from reference TRBV12-5 and TRBJ1-3): DARVTQTPRHKVTEMGQEVTMRCQPILGHNTVFWYRQTMMQGLELLAYFRNRAPLDDSGMPKDRFSAEMPDATLATLKIQPSEPRDSAVYFCASVPGQRSGNTIYFGEGSWLTVV.

The chain carries TRBV2 and TRBJ1-5, with TRBD1 identical over 7 bases. J lost 2 bases, V lost 3 bases, and 13 bases had no gene match. The CDR3 is 18 residues long. The germline V gene has CDR1 SNHLY and CDR2 FYNNEI. CDR3 bases: TGTGCCAGCAGTGAGGGTAGGGGGCTTGCAGTTGGCAATCAGCCCCAGCATTTT. Its translation: CASSEGRGLAVGNQPQHF.

The chain employs TRBV18 and TRBJ1-4; D is ambiguous. The V end was cut by 2 bases, the J end by 8 bases, with 21 bases between. CDR3 length: 17 amino acids. Germline CDR1 and CDR2: KGHSH and LQKENI. The CDR3 DNA reads TGTGCCAGCTCACCATCGCCTGGCGTTACCAGGTCGGAAAAACTGTTTTTT. This translates into CASSPSPGVTRSEKLFF.

The gene calls are TRBV11-2 and TRBJ1-2; 7 nucleotides agree with TRBD1. Germline lookup yields CDR1 SGHAT and CDR2 FQNNGV. The CDR3 is 14 residues long. V was pared by 5 bases and J by 8 bases, with 11 bases of the junction left unmatched. CDR3 amino acids: CASSPGDRVGGYTF. The CDR3 coding sequence is TGTGCCAGCAGCCCAGGAGACAGGGTTGGCGGCTACACCTTC. The full variable domain, rest sourced from reference TRBV11-2 and TRBJ1-2, is EAGVAQSPRYKIIEKRQSVAFWCNPISGHATLYWYQQILGQGPKLLIQFQNNGVVDDSQLPKDRFSAERLKGVDSTLKIQPAKLEDSAVYLCASSPGDRVGGYTFGSGTRLTVV.

This clone was observed a few times. The chain has TRBV27 and TRBJ1-3; 7 nucleotides agree with TRBD1. The CDR3 totals 14 residues. CDR1 MNHEY and CDR2 SMNVEV come from the germline V gene (reference sequence). Trimming removed 6 bases from V and 2 bases from J; junction bases left unmatched: 4. The chain's CDR3 is CASRVQGTGNTIYF. CDR3 in DNA: TGTGCCAGCAGGGTACAGGGGACTGGAAACACCATATATTTT.

The chain couples TRBV11-2 to TRBJ2-2; tentative D call: TRBD2 (7 bases). The CDR3 has 16 residues. Germline V lookup: CDR1 SGHAT, CDR2 FQNNGV. Trimming shortened V by 1 base and J by 3 bases, and 12 bases separated the two germline ends. In DNA form, the CDR3 reads TGTGCCAGCAGCTTAGTTGGGGGGGCCTACACCGGGGAGCTGTTTTTT. Translation: CASSLVGGAYTGELFF.

The chain couples TRBV5-1 to TRBJ1-1, with D maybe TRBD1 (5 bases). The V gene lost 0 bases and the J gene lost 0 bases, with 12 bases spanning the gap. Looked up from germline, CDR1 is SGHRS and CDR2 is YFSETQ. The CDR3 extends over 16 amino acids. This CDR3 is CASSLGSSGVNTEAFF. CDR3 nucleotides: TGCGCCAGCAGCTTGGGGTCTTCGGGGGTGAACACTGAAGCTTTCTTT.

The rearrangement links TRBV5-1 to TRBJ2-3, with 7 positions matching TRBD2. The junction had 10 bases not matched to a gene; V was cut back by 0 bases and J by 0 bases. Germline V gives CDR1 SGHRS, CDR2 YFSETQ. The CDR3 covers 18 residues. CDR3 loop: CASSLGGFSGPSTDTQYF. The CDR3 coding sequence is TGCGCCAGCAGCTTGGGAGGGTTTAGCGGGCCTAGCACAGATACGCAGTATTTT.

The chain couples TRBV6-6 to TRBJ1-3; D is possibly TRBD1 (5 bases). The V gene's germline CDR1 is MNHNY and CDR2 SVGAGI (reference sequence). V shed 4 bases and J shed 0 bases, with 13 bases lying between them. This CDR3 has 16 residues. The CDR3, as DNA: TGTGCCAGCAGTTGGAGGGTGGGGGACTCTGGAAACACCATATATTTT. Its translation is CASSWRVGDSGNTIYF.

This chain uses TRBV7-8 with TRBJ2-5; 7 bases align to TRBD2. The CDR3 is 13 residues long. V lost 11 bases and J lost 5; bases outside the gene matches: 11. The V gene's germline CDR1 is SGHVS and CDR2 FQNEAQ. DNA of the CDR3: TGTGCCTCCAACCGGGGGGTCGGGGAGACCCAGTACTTC. Its protein product is CASNRGVGETQYF.

V gene TRBV7-2 combines with J gene TRBJ1-2; TRBD1 aligns across 8 bases. CDR1 and CDR2 (germline): SGHTA, FQGNSA. This CDR3 has 15 amino acids. J was trimmed by 4 bases and V by 0 bases; bases with no gene match: 4. DNA of the CDR3: TGTGCCAGCAGCTTAGCCGGGACAGGAGGCTATGGCTACACCTTC. Its protein product is CASSLAGTGGYGYTF.

This clone was counted once. The genes are TRBV4-1 and TRBJ1-1, with TRBD1 identical over 9 bases. J lost 4 bases, V lost 0 bases, and 6 bases had no gene match. The germline V gene encodes CDR1 MGHRA and CDR2 YSYEKL. CDR3 length: 16 amino acids. CDR3 region: CASSQDKRQGGTEAFF. CDR3 DNA: TGCGCCAGCAGCCAAGACAAAAGACAGGGGGGCACTGAAGCTTTCTTT.

This rearrangement joins TRBV19 to TRBJ1-5, with D perhaps TRBD1 (5 bases). This CDR3 contains 15 residues. V shed 5 bases and J shed 4 bases, with 15 bases lying between them. Germline V gene lookup returns CDR1 LNHDA and CDR2 SQIVND (reference sequence). The CDR3 DNA reads TGTGCCAGTAGTCCCCGGCAGGGAAGAAATCAGCCCCAGCATTTT. Protein: CASSPRQGRNQPQHF. The variable domain in full, with the rest retrieved from reference TRBV19 and TRBJ1-5, is DGGITQSPKYLFRKEGQNVTLSCEQNLNHDAMYWYRQDPGQGLRLIYYSQIVNDFQKGDIAEGYSVSREKKESFPLTVTSAQKNPTAFYLCASSPRQGRNQPQHFGDGTRLSIL.